This TCR beta chain was identified in a study of T cell responses to AZD1222 COVID-19 vaccine. Study-level points and caveats: Targets within unmutated variant regions were reportedly found for nearly half of spike-specific TCRs. The CD4 TCRs associated with vaccination extended across spike and predominated at 160-218 and 743-854. Most donors were white British and more were female, and clonal diversity was possibly underestimated. Elevations in Spike-specific TCR breadth and depth followed administration of two AZD1222 doses.

V lost 0 bases, J lost 4 bases, and 8 bases stayed unmatched. Per the germline V gene, CDR1 is SGHKS and CDR2 is YYEKEE (reference sequence). The CDR3 runs to 17 residues. Notes on this clone: Its antigen remains unknown.

TCRdb keeps only in-frame clones here, not all; method: immunoSEQ multiplex PCR. The data show some 140,000 clones, less than 90% seen once. The rearrangement links TRBV5-5 to TRBJ2-2; 8 nucleotides align to TRBD2. Sequencing was performed on peripheral blood, taken on day 0 of MenACWY control vaccination. The clonotype originates from an adult in good health. CDR3 residues: CASSLVGAGGSTGELFF. CDR3 sequence (DNA): TGTGCCAGCAGCTTGGTAGGGGCGGGAGGTTCCACCGGGGAGCTGTTTTTT.